The clone carrying this T cell receptor (beta chain) was counted between two and nine times. Antigen unknown. The method was immunoSEQ multiplex PCR; TCRdb's version includes in-frame clones alone and lacks a portion of them. The data hold roughly 85,000 clones, with over 75% observed a single time. Pooled in the analysis were second doses at about 4 or about 12 weeks. This record belongs to a study of T cell responses to AZD1222 COVID-19 vaccine. The study's findings and limits: Recipients of AZD1222 seropositive at baseline numbered only 6 or 7. Females outnumbered males among donors, who were mostly white British; clonal diversity was possibly underestimated. Reports say nearly half of spike-specific TCRs go after unmutated variant regions.

Sequencing was performed on peripheral blood, taken 28 days after the second AZD1222 dose. The TCR sequence derives from an adult who received the AZD1222 COVID-19 vaccine.

CDR3 amino acids: CASSLTGNQPQHF. The CDR3, as DNA: TGTGCCAGCAGCTTGACAGGTAATCAGCCCCAGCATTTT. V usage is TRBV5-5 and J usage is TRBJ1-5; D perhaps matches TRBD1 (5 bases). V lost 1 base and J lost 4, with 6 bases in between. The CDR3 loop spans 13 amino acids. Germline V gene lookup returns CDR1 SGHKS and CDR2 YYEKEE (reference sequence).